Sequencing of this TCR beta chain was carried out in a study of blood T cell repertoires in COVID-19. Background on the study: The United States, Italy and Spain were the sources of the acute and convalescent COVID-19 samples. Nucleic acid was either cDNA or gDNA, and it came from T cells, B-cell-depleted T cells, or PBMCs.

Per the authors' pipeline: Amplification with reference gene primers provided the estimates of nucleated cell counts. The table came from immunoSEQ multiplex PCR; TCRdb's copy has only in-frame clones and leaves some out. That table supplies the V and J calls and clone size; D and trimming were determined from the DNA. The sample includes approximately 140,000 clones, roughly 88% of them seen just once. Germline V gene sequence: CDR1 LGHDT, CDR2 YNNKEL (reference sequence). The CDR3 spans 11 residues. Trimming removed 2 bases from V and 7 bases from J, with 6 bases in between. This TCR came from a man aged 65 to 79 with active COVID-19. The chain joins TRBV3-1 (or the pseudogene TRBV3-2) to TRBJ2-7; maybe TRBD2 (5 bases). The sample consisted of peripheral blood. CDR3 in amino acids: CASSQSGEQYF. DNA of the CDR3: TGTGCCAGCAGCCAATCGGGGGAGCAGTACTTC.